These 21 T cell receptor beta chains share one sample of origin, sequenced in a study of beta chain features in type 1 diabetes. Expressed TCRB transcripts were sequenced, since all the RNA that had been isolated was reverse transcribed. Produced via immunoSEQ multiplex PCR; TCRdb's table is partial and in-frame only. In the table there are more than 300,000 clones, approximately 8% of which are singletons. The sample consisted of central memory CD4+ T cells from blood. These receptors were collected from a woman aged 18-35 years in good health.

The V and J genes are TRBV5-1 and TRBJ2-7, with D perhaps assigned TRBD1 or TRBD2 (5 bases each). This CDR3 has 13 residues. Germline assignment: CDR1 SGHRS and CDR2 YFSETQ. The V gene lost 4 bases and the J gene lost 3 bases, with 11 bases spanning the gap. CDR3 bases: TGCGCCAGCAGCCGGGACCGAAGCTACGAGCAGTACTTC. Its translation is CASSRDRSYEQYF. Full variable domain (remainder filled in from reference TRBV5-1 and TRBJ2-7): KAGVTQTPRYLIKTRGQQVTLSCSPISGHRSVSWYQQTPGQGLQFLFEYFSETQRNKGNFPGRFSGRQFSNSRSEMNVSTLELGDSALYLCASSRDRSYEQYFGPGTRLTVT.

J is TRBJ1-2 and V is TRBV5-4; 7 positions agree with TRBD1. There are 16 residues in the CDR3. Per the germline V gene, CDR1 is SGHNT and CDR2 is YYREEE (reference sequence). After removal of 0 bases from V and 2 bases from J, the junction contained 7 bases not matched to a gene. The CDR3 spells CASSLGQGYSNYGYTF. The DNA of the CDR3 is TGTGCCAGCAGCTTGGGACAGGGCTATTCAAACTATGGCTACACCTTC.

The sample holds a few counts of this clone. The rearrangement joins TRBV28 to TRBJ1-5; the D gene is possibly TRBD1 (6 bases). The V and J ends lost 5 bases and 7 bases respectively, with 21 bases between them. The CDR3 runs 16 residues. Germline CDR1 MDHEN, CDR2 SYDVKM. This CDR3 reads CASSLKRSQGRQPQHF. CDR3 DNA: TGTGCCAGCAGTCTCAAAAGGTCTCAGGGGCGGCAGCCCCAGCATTTT.

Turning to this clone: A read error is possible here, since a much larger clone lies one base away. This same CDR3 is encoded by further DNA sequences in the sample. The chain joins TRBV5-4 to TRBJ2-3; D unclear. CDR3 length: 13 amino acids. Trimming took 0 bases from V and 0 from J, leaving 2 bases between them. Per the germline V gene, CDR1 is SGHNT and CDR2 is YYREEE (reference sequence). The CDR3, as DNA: TGTGCCAGCAGCTTGGTTAGCACAGATACGCAGTATTTT. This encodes CASSLVSTDTQYF.

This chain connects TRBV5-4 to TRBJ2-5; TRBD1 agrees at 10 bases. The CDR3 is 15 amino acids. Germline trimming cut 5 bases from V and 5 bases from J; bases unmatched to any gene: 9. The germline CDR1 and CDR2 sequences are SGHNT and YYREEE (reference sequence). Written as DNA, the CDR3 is TGTGCCAGCAGTTTACCGGGACAGGGGTCGGAGACCCAGTACTTC. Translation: CASSLPGQGSETQYF.

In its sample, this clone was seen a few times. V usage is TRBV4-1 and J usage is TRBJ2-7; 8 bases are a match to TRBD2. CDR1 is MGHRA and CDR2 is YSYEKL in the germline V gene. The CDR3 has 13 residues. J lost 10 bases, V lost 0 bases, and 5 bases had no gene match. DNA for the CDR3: TGCGCCAGCAGCCAAGATATGAGGACTAGCCAGTACTTC. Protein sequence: CASSQDMRTSQYF.

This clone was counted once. CDR3 bases: TGTGCCAGCAGCTTTGAGACGGGAGGGGAAGATACGCAGTATTTT. Translated, it gives CASSFETGGEDTQYF. The V call is TRBV5-6, the J call TRBJ2-3, with TRBD2 identical over 8 bases. Per the germline V gene, CDR1 is SGHDT and CDR2 is YYEEEE. V lost 2 bases, J lost 5 bases, and 7 bases stayed unmatched. The CDR3 spans 15 residues.

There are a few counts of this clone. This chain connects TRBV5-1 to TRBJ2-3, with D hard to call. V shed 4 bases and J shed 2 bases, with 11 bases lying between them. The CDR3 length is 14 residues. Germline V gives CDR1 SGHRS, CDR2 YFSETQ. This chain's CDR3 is CASSVTPITDTQYF. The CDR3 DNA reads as TGCGCCAGCAGCGTAACTCCCATCACAGATACGCAGTATTTT.

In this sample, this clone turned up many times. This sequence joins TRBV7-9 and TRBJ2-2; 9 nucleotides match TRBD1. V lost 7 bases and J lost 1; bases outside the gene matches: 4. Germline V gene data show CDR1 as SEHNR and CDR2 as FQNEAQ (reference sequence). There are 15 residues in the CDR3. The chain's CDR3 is CASTSGQGNTGELFF. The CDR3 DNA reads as TGTGCCAGCACCTCGGGACAGGGGAACACCGGGGAGCTGTTTTTT.

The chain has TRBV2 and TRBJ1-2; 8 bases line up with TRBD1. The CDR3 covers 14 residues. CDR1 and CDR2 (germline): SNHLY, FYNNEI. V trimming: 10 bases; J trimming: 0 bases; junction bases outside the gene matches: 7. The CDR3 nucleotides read TGTGCCACGCACCGGGACAGGACTAACTATGGCTACACCTTC. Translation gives CATHRDRTNYGYTF.

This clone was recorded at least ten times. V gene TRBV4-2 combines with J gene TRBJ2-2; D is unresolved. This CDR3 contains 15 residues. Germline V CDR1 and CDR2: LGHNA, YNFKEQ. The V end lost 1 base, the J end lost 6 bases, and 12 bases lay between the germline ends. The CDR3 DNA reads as TGTGCCAGCAGCCAAGGTATAATCCTGGCCGGGGAGCTGTTTTTT. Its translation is CASSQGIILAGELFF.

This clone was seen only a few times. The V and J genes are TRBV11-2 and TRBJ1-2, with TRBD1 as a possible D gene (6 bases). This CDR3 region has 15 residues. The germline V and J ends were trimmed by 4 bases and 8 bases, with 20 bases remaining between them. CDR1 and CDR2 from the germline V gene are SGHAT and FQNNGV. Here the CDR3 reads CASSSPLGQFAGYTF. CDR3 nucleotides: TGTGCCAGCAGCTCCCCCCTAGGACAGTTCGCCGGCTACACCTTC.

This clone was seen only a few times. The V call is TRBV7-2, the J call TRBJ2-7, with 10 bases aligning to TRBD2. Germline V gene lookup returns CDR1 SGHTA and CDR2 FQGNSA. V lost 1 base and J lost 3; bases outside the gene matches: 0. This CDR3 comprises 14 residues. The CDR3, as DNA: TGTGCCAGCAGCTTAGTAGCGGGAGGCTACGAGCAGTACTTC. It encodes CASSLVAGGYEQYF.

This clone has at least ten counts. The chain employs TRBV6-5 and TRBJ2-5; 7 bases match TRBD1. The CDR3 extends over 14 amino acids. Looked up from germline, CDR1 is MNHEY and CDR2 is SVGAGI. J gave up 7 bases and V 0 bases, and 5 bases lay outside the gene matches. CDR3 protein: CASSYSAGGATQYF. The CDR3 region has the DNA TGTGCCAGCAGTTACTCGGCAGGGGGAGCGACCCAGTACTTC.

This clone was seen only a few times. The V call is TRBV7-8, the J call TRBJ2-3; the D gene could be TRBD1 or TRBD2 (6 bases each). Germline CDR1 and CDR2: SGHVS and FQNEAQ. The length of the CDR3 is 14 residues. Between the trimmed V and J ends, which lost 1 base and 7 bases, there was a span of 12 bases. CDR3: CASSLVGGGNTQYF. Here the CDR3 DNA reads TGTGCCAGCAGCTTAGTCGGGGGCGGGAATACGCAGTATTTT.

This chain's CDR3 is CASSQAGTGANYGYTF. CDR3 in DNA: TGTGCCAGCAGCCAAGCCGGGACAGGCGCAAACTATGGCTACACCTTC. The chain combines TRBV4-2 with TRBJ1-2; 8 nucleotides agree with TRBD1. Germline lookup yields CDR1 LGHNA and CDR2 YNFKEQ. V gave up 1 base and J gave up 2 bases; unmatched junction bases: 6. This CDR3 has 16 amino acids.

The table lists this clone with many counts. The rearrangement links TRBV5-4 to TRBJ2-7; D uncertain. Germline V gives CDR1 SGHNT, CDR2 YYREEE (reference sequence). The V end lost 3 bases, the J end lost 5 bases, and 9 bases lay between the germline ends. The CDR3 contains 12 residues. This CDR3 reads CASSSDQNEQYF. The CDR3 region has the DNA TGTGCCAGCAGCTCGGACCAGAACGAGCAGTACTTC.

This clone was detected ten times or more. The CDR3 bases are TGTGCCAGCAGCCGACTAGCGGGACTCTACGAGCAGTACTTC. It is translated as CASSRLAGLYEQYF. This chain joins TRBV7-2 and TRBJ2-7; TRBD2 matches at 11 bases. V lost 5 bases and J lost 3; bases outside the gene matches: 3. CDR1 SGHTA and CDR2 FQGNSA come from the germline V gene. The CDR3 extends over 14 amino acids.

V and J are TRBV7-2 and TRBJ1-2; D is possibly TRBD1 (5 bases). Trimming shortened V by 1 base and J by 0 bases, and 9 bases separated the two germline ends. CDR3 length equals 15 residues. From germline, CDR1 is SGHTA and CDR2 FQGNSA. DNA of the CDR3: TGTGCCAGCAGCTTAGACGGGGCATCTAACTATGGCTACACCTTC. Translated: CASSLDGASNYGYTF.

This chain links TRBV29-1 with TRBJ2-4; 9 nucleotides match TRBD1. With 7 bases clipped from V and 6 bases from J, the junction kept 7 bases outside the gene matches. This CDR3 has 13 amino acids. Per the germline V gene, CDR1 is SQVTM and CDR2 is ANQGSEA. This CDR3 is CSASGQGGNIQYF. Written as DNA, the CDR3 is TGCAGCGCCTCGGGACAGGGCGGAAACATTCAGTACTTC.

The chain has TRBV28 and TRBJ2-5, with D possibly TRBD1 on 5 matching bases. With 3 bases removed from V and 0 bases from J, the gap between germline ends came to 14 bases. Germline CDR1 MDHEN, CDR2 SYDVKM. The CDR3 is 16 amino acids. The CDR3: CASSFWTSGYQETQYF. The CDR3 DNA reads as TGTGCCAGCAGTTTTTGGACATCAGGTTACCAAGAGACCCAGTACTTC.